The 10 T cell receptor beta chains presented below share a single source sample, sequenced in a study of T cells in Graves' hyperthyroidism and ophthalmopathy. Amplification targeted TCR beta CDR3 regions from RNA transcripts. The HTBI primer set served for first-round RT-PCR of the TCR CDR3. TCRdb processed the multiplex PCR reads anew with MiXCR; each CDR3 protein has one entry. The table shows more than 300,000 distinct CDR3 sequences, with 18% occurring only once. The sequenced material came from blood. The source of these receptors is a young man with Graves' ophthalmopathy.

For the CDR3, the DNA is TGTGCCACCAGTGAGGGGGACAGTTCCTTAAATCAGCCCCAGCATTTT. Protein sequence: CATSEGDSSLNQPQHF. The chain employs TRBV24-1 and TRBJ1-5; the match to TRBD1 covers 7 bases. Trimming at V came to 4 bases and at J to 4 bases, leaving 9 bases not matched to a gene. Germline V lookup: CDR1 KGHDR, CDR2 SFDVKD. The CDR3 is 16 amino acids.

This rearrangement joins TRBV20-1 to TRBJ2-1; 12 nucleotides align to TRBD1. The CDR3 has 14 residues. Germline CDR1 DFQATT, CDR2 SNEGSKA (reference sequence). J gave up 8 bases and V 4 bases, and 6 bases lay outside the gene matches. The chain's CDR3 is CSAIAGTGGYEQFF. As DNA, the CDR3 is TGCAGTGCTATAGCCGGGACAGGGGGCTATGAGCAGTTCTTC.

The chain couples TRBV28 to TRBJ2-6; no clear D gene. Germline CDR1 MDHEN, CDR2 SYDVKM. CDR3 length: 12 residues. Trimming removed 8 bases from V and 4 bases from J, with 6 bases in between. This CDR3 reads CASAWGANVLTF. The CDR3 DNA reads as TGTGCCAGCGCCTGGGGGGCCAACGTCCTGACTTTC. Full variable domain (missing parts from reference TRBV28 and TRBJ2-6): DVKVTQSSRYLVKRTGEKVFLECVQDMDHENMFWYRQDPGLGLRLIYFSYDVKMKEKGDIPEGYSVSREKKERFSLILESASTNQTSMYLCASAWGANVLTFGAGSRLTVL.

The chain has TRBV7-9 and TRBJ2-3; 8 bases are shared with TRBD2. Per germline, CDR1 SEHNR and CDR2 FQNEAQ (reference sequence). The J segment lost 0 bases and the V segment lost 1 base, leaving 6 bases of the junction unmatched. The CDR3 spans 17 residues. CDR3 loop: CASSLGGGNPSTDTQYF. The CDR3 DNA sequence: TGTGCCAGCAGCTTAGGCGGGGGGAACCCCAGCACAGATACGCAGTATTTT.

At least ten counts were recorded for this clonotype. The chain recombines TRBV5-1 with TRBJ1-4; no reliable D call. The CDR3 is made up of 13 amino acids. Germline V CDR1 and CDR2: SGHRS, YFSETQ. Trimming shortened V by 0 bases and J by 8 bases, and 8 bases separated the two germline ends. CDR3 nucleotides: TGCGCCAGCAGCTTGGCCGGGCGAGAAAAACTGTTTTTT. Its translation: CASSLAGREKLFF.

This clonotype showed up just a few times. The chain combines TRBV6-1 with TRBJ1-1; no firm D call. Germline CDR1 MNHNS, CDR2 SASEGT. The CDR3 is made up of 14 amino acids. The V end lost 7 bases, the J end lost 4 bases, and 16 bases lay between the germline ends. CDR3 residues: CASTSRLESTEAFF. CDR3 DNA sequence: TGTGCCAGCACCTCCAGGCTTGAGAGCACTGAAGCTTTCTTT.

The V call is TRBV11-2, the J call TRBJ2-5; 11 bases are shared with TRBD2. From germline, CDR1 is SGHAT and CDR2 FQNNGV. The CDR3 covers 16 residues. The trim removed 6 bases at V and 5 bases at J, leaving 11 bases unmatched. The CDR3 is CASRVAGGPMEETQYF. The CDR3 coding sequence is TGTGCCAGCAGGGTAGCGGGGGGGCCCATGGAGGAGACCCAGTACTTC.

This clonotype was detected a few times. The gene calls are TRBV9 and TRBJ1-1; TRBD1 is a possible D gene (5 bases). This CDR3 contains 18 residues. CDR1 and CDR2 from the germline V gene are SGDLS and YYNGEE. V dropped 4 bases and J dropped 3 bases, with 25 bases sitting between them. This CDR3 is CASSPQPGLGELDTEAFF. The CDR3 nucleotides read TGTGCCAGCAGCCCGCAGCCAGGGTTAGGGGAGTTGGACACTGAAGCTTTCTTT. Full variable domain (outside the CDR3, taken from reference TRBV9 and TRBJ1-1): DSGVTQTPKHLITATGQRVTLRCSPRSGDLSVYWYQQSLDQGLQFLIQYYNGEERAKGNILERFSAQQFPDLHSELNLSSLELGDSALYFCASSPQPGLGELDTEAFFGQGTRLTVV.

The table lists this clonotype with many counts. This rearrangement joins TRBV10-3 to TRBJ1-2; a possible D gene is TRBD1 (5 bases). Deletions cut 4 bases from V and 7 bases from J, with 10 bases between. The length of the CDR3 is 12 residues. CDR1 is ENHRY and CDR2 is SYGVKD in the germline V gene. The CDR3 loop reads CAISGGTSGYTF. The CDR3, as DNA: TGTGCCATCAGTGGCGGGACGTCTGGCTACACCTTC.

This clonotype has more than one count but fewer than ten. The V and J genes are TRBV4-1 and TRBJ2-2; no firm D call. Germline CDR1 reads MGHRA; CDR2 reads YSYEKL. V lost 0 bases, J lost 6 bases, and 11 bases lay in between. This CDR3 comprises 15 residues. The CDR3 sequence: CASSQDGQPPGELFF. The CDR3 DNA sequence: TGCGCCAGCAGCCAAGATGGCCAGCCACCCGGGGAGCTGTTTTTT.